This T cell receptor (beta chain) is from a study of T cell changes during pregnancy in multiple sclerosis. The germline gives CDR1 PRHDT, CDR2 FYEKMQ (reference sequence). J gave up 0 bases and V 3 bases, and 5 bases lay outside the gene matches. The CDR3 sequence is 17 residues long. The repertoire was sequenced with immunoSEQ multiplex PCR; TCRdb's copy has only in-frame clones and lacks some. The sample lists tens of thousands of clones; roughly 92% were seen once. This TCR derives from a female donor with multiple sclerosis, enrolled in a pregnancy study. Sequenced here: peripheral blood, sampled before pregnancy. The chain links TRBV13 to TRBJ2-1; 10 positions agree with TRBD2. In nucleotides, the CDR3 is TGTGCCAGCAGCTTTCGGACTAGCGGACGCTCCTACAATGAGCAGTTCTTC. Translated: CASSFRTSGRSYNEQFF.